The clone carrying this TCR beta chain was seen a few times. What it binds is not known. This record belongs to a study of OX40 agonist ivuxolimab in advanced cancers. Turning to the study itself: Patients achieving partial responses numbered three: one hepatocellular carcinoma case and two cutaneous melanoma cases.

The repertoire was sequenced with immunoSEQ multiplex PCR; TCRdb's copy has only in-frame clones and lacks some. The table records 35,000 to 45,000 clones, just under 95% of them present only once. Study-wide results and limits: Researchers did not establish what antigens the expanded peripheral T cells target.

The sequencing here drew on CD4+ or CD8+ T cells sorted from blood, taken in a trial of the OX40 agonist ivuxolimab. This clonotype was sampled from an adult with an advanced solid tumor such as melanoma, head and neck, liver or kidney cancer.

This CDR3 reads CASSYSGPRGDEQYF. The CDR3 DNA is TGTGCCAGCAGTTACTCGGGACCTCGAGGGGACGAGCAGTACTTC. The chain recombines TRBV6-5 with TRBJ2-7; D tentatively reads TRBD1 or TRBD2 (5 bases each). The CDR3 loop spans 15 amino acids. The V end lost 0 bases, the J end lost 5 bases, and 14 bases lay between the germline ends. Germline CDR1 reads MNHEY; CDR2 reads SVGAGI.